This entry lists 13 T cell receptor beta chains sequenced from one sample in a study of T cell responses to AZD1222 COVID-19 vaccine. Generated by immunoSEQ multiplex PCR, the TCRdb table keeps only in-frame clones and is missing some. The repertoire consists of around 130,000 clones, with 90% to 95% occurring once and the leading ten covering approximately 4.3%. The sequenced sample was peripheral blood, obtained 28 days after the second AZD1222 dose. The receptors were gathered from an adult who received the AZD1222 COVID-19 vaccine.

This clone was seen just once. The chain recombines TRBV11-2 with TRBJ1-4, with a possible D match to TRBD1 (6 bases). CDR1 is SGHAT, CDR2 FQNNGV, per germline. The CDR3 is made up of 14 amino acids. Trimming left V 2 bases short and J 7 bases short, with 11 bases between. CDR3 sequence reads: CASSLSSRGEKLFF. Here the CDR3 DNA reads TGTGCCAGCAGCTTAAGTTCCAGGGGTGAAAAACTGTTTTTT.

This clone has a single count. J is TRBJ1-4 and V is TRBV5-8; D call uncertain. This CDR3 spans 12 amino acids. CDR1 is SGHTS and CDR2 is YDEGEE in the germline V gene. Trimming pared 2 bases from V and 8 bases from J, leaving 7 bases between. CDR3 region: CASSFLTEKLFF. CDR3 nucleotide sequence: TGTGCCAGCAGCTTCTTGACAGAAAAACTGTTTTTT.

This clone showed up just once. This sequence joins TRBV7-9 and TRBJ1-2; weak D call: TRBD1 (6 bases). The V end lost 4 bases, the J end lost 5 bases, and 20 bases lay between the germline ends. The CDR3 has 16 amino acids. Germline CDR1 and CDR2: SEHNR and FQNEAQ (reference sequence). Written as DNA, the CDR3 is TGTGCCAGCAGCTCGACAGGCCTTCCAATAGGGTATGGCTACACCTTC. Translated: CASSSTGLPIGYGYTF.

This CDR3 reads CASSRTIRDRGLEQYF. CDR3 DNA: TGCGCCAGCAGCCGAACCATCCGGGACAGGGGGCTCGAGCAGTACTTC. The chain is built from TRBV4-3 and TRBJ2-7, with 12 nucleotides matching TRBD1. Trimming cost V 4 bases and J 6 bases; bases outside gene matches: 10. The CDR3 runs 16 residues. The germline CDR1 and CDR2 sequences are LGHNA and YSLEER.

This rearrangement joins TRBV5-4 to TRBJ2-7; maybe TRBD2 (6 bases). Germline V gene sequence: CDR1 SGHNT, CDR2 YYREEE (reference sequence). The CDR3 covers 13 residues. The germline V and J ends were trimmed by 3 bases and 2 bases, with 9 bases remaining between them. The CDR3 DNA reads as TGTGCCAGCAGCTGGGGGGAGACCTACGAGCAGTACTTC. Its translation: CASSWGETYEQYF.

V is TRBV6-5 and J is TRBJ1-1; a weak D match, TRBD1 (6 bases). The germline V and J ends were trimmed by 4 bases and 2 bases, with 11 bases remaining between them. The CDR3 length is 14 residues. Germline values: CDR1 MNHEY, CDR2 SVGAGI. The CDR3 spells CASSFDRINTEAFF. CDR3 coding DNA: TGTGCCAGCAGTTTTGACAGGATTAACACTGAAGCTTTCTTT.

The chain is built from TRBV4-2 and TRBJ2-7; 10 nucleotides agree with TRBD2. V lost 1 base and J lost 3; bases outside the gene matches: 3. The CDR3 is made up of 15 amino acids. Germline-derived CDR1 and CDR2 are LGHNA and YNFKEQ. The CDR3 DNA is TGTGCCAGCAGCCAAGTGGTAGCGGGAGGCTACGAGCAGTACTTC. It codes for CASSQVVAGGYEQYF.

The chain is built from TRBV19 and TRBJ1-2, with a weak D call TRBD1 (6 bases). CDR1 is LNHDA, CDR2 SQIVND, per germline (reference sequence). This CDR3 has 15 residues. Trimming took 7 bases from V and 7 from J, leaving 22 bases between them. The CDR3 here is CASKPGVYNFGGYTF. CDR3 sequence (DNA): TGTGCCAGTAAGCCAGGGGTTTACAATTTCGGTGGCTACACCTTC.

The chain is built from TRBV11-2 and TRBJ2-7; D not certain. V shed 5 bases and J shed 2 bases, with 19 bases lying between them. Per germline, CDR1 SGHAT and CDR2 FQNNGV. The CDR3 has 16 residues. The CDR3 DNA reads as TGTGCCAGCAGCCCACGACGGGCAGTCGAAGCCTACGAGCAGTACTTC. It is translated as CASSPRRAVEAYEQYF. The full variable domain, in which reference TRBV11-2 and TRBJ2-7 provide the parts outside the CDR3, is EAGVAQSPRYKIIEKRQSVAFWCNPISGHATLYWYQQILGQGPKLLIQFQNNGVVDDSQLPKDRFSAERLKGVDSTLKIQPAKLEDSAVYLCASSPRRAVEAYEQYFGPGTRLTVT.

The CDR3 here is CATKGGGAYSNQPQHF. Here the CDR3 DNA reads TGTGCCACCAAAGGGGGTGGGGCCTATAGCAATCAGCCCCAGCATTTT. The J gene is TRBJ1-5, the V gene TRBV15; D might be TRBD1 (6 bases). The CDR3 spans 16 residues. CDR1 is LNHNV, CDR2 YYDKDF, per germline (reference sequence). Trimming took 7 bases from V and 0 from J, leaving 16 bases between them. Full variable domain (rest looked up from reference TRBV15 and TRBJ1-5): DAMVIQNPRYQVTQFGKPVTLSCSQTLNHNVMYWYQQKSSQAPKLLFHYYDKDFNNEADTPDNFQSRRPNTSFCFLDIRSPGLGDTAMYLCATKGGGAYSNQPQHFGDGTRLSIL.

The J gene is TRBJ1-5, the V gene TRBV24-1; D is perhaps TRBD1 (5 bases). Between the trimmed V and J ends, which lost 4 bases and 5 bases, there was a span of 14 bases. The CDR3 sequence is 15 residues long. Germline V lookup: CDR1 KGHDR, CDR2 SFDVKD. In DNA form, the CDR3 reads TGTGCCACCAGTGACTGGGGGGAGACCGATCAGCCCCAGCATTTT. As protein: CATSDWGETDQPQHF.

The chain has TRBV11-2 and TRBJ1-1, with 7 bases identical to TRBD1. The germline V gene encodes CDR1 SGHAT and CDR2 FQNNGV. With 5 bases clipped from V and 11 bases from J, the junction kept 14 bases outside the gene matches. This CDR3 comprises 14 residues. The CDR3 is CASSLAPNRGPAFF. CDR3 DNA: TGTGCCAGCAGCCTAGCTCCTAACAGGGGACCGGCTTTCTTT.

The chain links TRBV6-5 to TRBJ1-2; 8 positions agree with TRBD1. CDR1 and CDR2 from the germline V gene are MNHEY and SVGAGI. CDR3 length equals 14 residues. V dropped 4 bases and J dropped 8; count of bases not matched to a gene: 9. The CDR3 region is CASSSNRGNWGYTF. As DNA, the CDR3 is TGTGCCAGCAGTTCCAACAGGGGGAACTGGGGCTACACCTTC.